This passage covers 23 T cell receptor beta chains from one sample sequenced in a study of T-cell memory formation after mild COVID-19. Each CDR3 protein gets one entry after TCRdb re-called the 5' RACE reads with MiXCR. The sample shows 400,000 to 500,000 distinct CDR3 sequences, roughly 24% of them seen only once. Sequencing used PBMCs or a T cell subset sorted from them (not recorded which). These receptors came from an adult woman who had mild COVID-19 (a few samples of this study predate the infection). Cell type and time point are not known.

This clonotype was seen once. The rearrangement uses TRBV6-5 and TRBJ2-3; D gene unclear. The germline gives CDR1 MNHEY, CDR2 SVGAGI. V was shortened by 5 bases and J by 0 bases, with 12 bases between the two germline ends. CDR3 length: 15 residues. CDR3 in amino acids: CASSRRTESTDTQYF. DNA for the CDR3: TGTGCCAGCAGTCGCCGGACGGAGAGCACAGATACGCAGTATTTT.

The chain uses TRBV5-1 and TRBJ2-3; 8 bases fit TRBD1. J lost 1 base, V lost 0 bases, and 4 bases had no gene match. The germline gives CDR1 SGHRS, CDR2 YFSETQ. This CDR3 contains 16 residues. The CDR3 sequence is CASSLGQGIGTDTQYF. CDR3 in DNA: TGCGCCAGCAGCTTGGGACAGGGGATTGGCACAGATACGCAGTATTTT.

This clonotype was observed a handful of times. The chain carries TRBV2 and TRBJ2-5; D unresolved. Germline CDR1 SNHLY, CDR2 FYNNEI. Between the trimmed V and J ends, which lost 7 bases and 5 bases, there was a span of 20 bases. This CDR3 spans 15 amino acids. The CDR3 DNA reads TGTGCCAGCACGGTTGTGGAGACCCGGTCGGAGACCCAGTACTTC. It yields the protein CASTVVETRSETQYF. The full variable domain, its missing parts supplied by reference TRBV2 and TRBJ2-5, is EPEVTQTPSHQVTQMGQEVILRCVPISNHLYFYWYRQILGQKVEFLVSFYNNEISEKSEIFDDQFSVERPDGSNFTLKIRSTKLEDSAMYFCASTVVETRSETQYFGPGTRLLVL.

This chain connects TRBV11-1 to TRBJ2-1, with TRBD2 as a possible D gene (5 bases). With 4 bases removed from V and 5 bases from J, the gap between germline ends came to 9 bases. Looked up from germline, CDR1 is SGHAT and CDR2 is FQDESV (reference sequence). The CDR3 is 13 amino acids. CDR3 nucleotides: TGTGCCAGCAGCTCGAGGGTTCACAATGAGCAGTTCTTC. Protein product: CASSSRVHNEQFF.

This clonotype was picked up a small number of times. The rearrangement joins TRBV24-1 to TRBJ2-2; possible D gene TRBD2, 5 bases. The CDR3 runs 16 residues. The germline CDR1 and CDR2 sequences are KGHDR and SFDVKD. V lost 1 base to trimming and J lost 6 bases, with 14 bases between them. CDR3 sequence (DNA): TGTGCCACCAGTGATTTCGCGGCGGGTTTCGCCGGGGAGCTGTTTTTT. Protein sequence: CATSDFAAGFAGELFF.

This clonotype was found a few times. The rearrangement uses TRBV6-5 and TRBJ1-4; TRBD1 might be the D (6 bases). Germline V gives CDR1 MNHEY, CDR2 SVGAGI. The CDR3 has 14 amino acids. V lost 4 bases, J lost 7 bases, and 13 bases lay in between. The CDR3 DNA reads TGTGCCAGCAGTTCCAGGGGTAACGGTGAAAAACTGTTTTTT. Amino acid sequence: CASSSRGNGEKLFF.

The chain joins TRBV7-9 to TRBJ2-1, with TRBD2 identical over 7 bases. The germline V gene has CDR1 SEHNR and CDR2 FQNEAQ (reference sequence). With 5 bases clipped from V and 7 bases from J, the junction kept 14 bases outside the gene matches. CDR3 size: 16 residues. The CDR3: CASSRRVAGENNEQFF. CDR3 coding DNA: TGTGCCAGCAGCCGCAGAGTGGCGGGAGAGAATAATGAGCAGTTCTTC.

This clonotype was picked up a small number of times. The rearrangement links TRBV10-3 to TRBJ1-1; weak D call: TRBD1 (5 bases). The CDR3 runs 15 residues. Germline-derived CDR1 and CDR2 are ENHRY and SYGVKD. The V end lost 0 bases, the J end lost 6 bases, and 14 bases lay between the germline ends. The CDR3 bases are TGTGCCATCAGTGAGTCGAATAGGGGAGGTCCTGAAGCTTTCTTT. The encoded protein is CAISESNRGGPEAFF.

CDR3 in amino acids: CASSFAPNYEQYF. The CDR3 region has the DNA TGTGCCAGCAGTTTCGCCCCCAATTACGAGCAGTACTTC. The V and J genes are TRBV12-3 or TRBV12-4 and TRBJ2-7; D gene unclear. The CDR3 is made up of 13 amino acids. V lost 3 bases to trimming and J lost 4 bases, with 10 bases between them.

This clonotype was detected a few times. The chain recombines TRBV3-1 with TRBJ2-3; 9 bases align to TRBD2. The J segment lost 1 base and the V segment lost 2 bases, leaving 7 bases of the junction unmatched. Germline lookup yields CDR1 LGHDT and CDR2 YNNKEL (reference sequence). This CDR3 contains 17 residues. The CDR3 region has the DNA TGTGCCAGCAGCCAAAACCTAGCGGGGATACGCACAGATACGCAGTATTTT. Its protein product is CASSQNLAGIRTDTQYF.

The rearrangement links TRBV6-5 to TRBJ2-5; TRBD2 matches 14 bases. Germline CDR1 is MNHEY and CDR2 is SVGAGI. Unmatched junction bases numbered 7, after V lost 6 bases and J lost 4 bases. The CDR3 is 16 amino acids. CDR3 in DNA: TGTGCCAGCAGGCGACTAGCGGGGGGGCCTGGAGAGACCCAGTACTTC. This translates into CASRRLAGGPGETQYF.

The chain has TRBV24-1 and TRBJ2-1, with 9 bases lining up with TRBD1. The CDR3 has 17 residues. Germline loops: CDR1 KGHDR, CDR2 SFDVKD. The V and J ends lost 12 bases and 0 bases, in that order; junction bases with no gene match: 14. The CDR3 coding sequence is TGTGCCGTCTCGGGACAGGGCACCATCTTCTCCTACAATGAGCAGTTCTTC. Translating it yields CAVSGQGTIFSYNEQFF.

This chain joins TRBV21-1 and TRBJ2-2. TRBV21-1 is reported as a pseudogene. The CDR3 is made up of 12 amino acids. CDR3 bases: TGTGCCAGCAGTCGGACCCCCGGGGAGCTGTTTTTT. This sequence encodes CASSRTPGELFF.

The rearrangement uses TRBV7-2 and TRBJ1-1; 8 nucleotides line up with TRBD1. Germline lookup yields CDR1 SGHTA and CDR2 FQGNSA. The CDR3 covers 13 residues. V trimming: 8 bases; J trimming: 5 bases; junction bases outside the gene matches: 7. The CDR3 DNA is TGTGCCAGCGCGACAGGGGTGGGGACTGAAGCTTTCTTT. Protein: CASATGVGTEAFF.

V and J are TRBV9 and TRBJ1-5; D might be TRBD1 (5 bases). The length of the CDR3 is 14 residues. Germline CDR1 is SGDLS and CDR2 is YYNGEE. The germline V and J ends were trimmed by 3 bases and 6 bases, with 13 bases remaining between them. This CDR3 is CASSAGGVVQPQHF. In DNA form, the CDR3 reads TGTGCCAGCAGCGCCGGGGGGGTGGTTCAGCCCCAGCATTTT.

The gene calls are TRBV4-2 and TRBJ1-4, with D tentatively TRBD1 (5 bases). This CDR3 has 14 amino acids. The germline CDR1 and CDR2 sequences are LGHNA and YNFKEQ. Trimming took 4 bases from V and 8 from J, leaving 14 bases between them. CDR3 nucleotides: TGTGCCAGCAGCCGCCGGGGGGAGGACGAAAAACTGTTTTTT. Translating gives CASSRRGEDEKLFF.

This clonotype was observed at least ten times. V usage is TRBV20-1 and J usage is TRBJ2-7, with TRBD1 matching over 8 bases. CDR1 is DFQATT and CDR2 is SNEGSKA in the germline V gene (reference sequence). The CDR3 length is 17 residues. Trimming at V came to 0 bases and at J to 3 bases, leaving 13 bases not matched to a gene. CDR3 region: CSARDSGQEIYVYEQYF. The CDR3 region has the DNA TGCAGTGCTAGAGATTCGGGACAGGAAATTTACGTCTACGAGCAGTACTTC.

The chain couples TRBV18 to TRBJ2-3; D remains unclear. Germline V gene data show CDR1 as KGHSH and CDR2 as LQKENI. V dropped 3 bases and J dropped 1 base, with 20 bases sitting between them. The length of the CDR3 is 18 residues. The CDR3 protein is CASSPTNEQAFGTDTQYF. The CDR3 nucleotides read TGTGCCAGCTCACCGACGAACGAGCAGGCGTTCGGCACAGATACGCAGTATTTT.

This clonotype was found once. CDR3 loop: CASGVGVENTGELFF. Written as DNA, the CDR3 is TGTGCCAGCGGGGTAGGGGTAGAGAACACCGGGGAGCTGTTTTTT. The rearrangement uses TRBV2 and TRBJ2-2; D is perhaps TRBD1 (5 bases). Trimming stripped 8 bases from V and 1 base from J, with 14 bases between. The CDR3 consists of 15 residues. In germline, CDR1 is SNHLY, CDR2 FYNNEI.

The chain combines TRBV30 with TRBJ2-1; possibly TRBD2 for D (5 bases). Deletions cut 5 bases from V and 12 bases from J, with 23 bases between. This CDR3 is 14 amino acids long. Per the germline V gene, CDR1 is GTSNPN and CDR2 is SVGIG (reference sequence). CDR3 loop: CAWWDPTSLAPQFF. In nucleotides, the CDR3 is TGTGCCTGGTGGGATCCTACTAGTTTGGCCCCGCAGTTCTTC.

The chain combines TRBV19 with TRBJ1-5, with D perhaps matching TRBD1 (5 bases). Germline V CDR1 and CDR2: LNHDA, SQIVND (reference sequence). The V and J ends lost 3 bases and 6 bases respectively, with 9 bases between them. The CDR3 length is 13 residues. DNA for the CDR3: TGTGCCAGTAGTATGCAGGGCTTTCAGCCCCAGCATTTT. Its translation: CASSMQGFQPQHF.

The chain combines TRBV12-3 or TRBV12-4 with TRBJ1-2; D not resolved. The germline V and J ends were trimmed by 5 bases and 8 bases, with 18 bases remaining between them. This CDR3 region has 14 residues. The CDR3 spells CASSPIPSPEGYTF. The CDR3 nucleotides are TGTGCCAGCAGTCCCATTCCTTCCCCGGAGGGCTACACCTTC.

This clonotype was picked up many times. The V and J genes are TRBV19 and TRBJ2-1, with D perhaps matching TRBD1 (5 bases). From germline, CDR1 is LNHDA and CDR2 SQIVND (reference sequence). The CDR3 is made up of 12 amino acids. Deletions cut 6 bases from V and 8 bases from J, with 11 bases between. The CDR3 here is CASRSRVHEQFF. The DNA for the CDR3 is TGTGCCAGTAGATCCAGGGTCCATGAGCAGTTCTTC.